This T cell receptor (beta chain) was recorded in a study of blood T cell repertoires in COVID-19. As for the study in general: Samples of COVID-19 (acute and convalescent) were obtained from the United States, Italy and Spain. Sample material is recorded as cDNA or gDNA derived from T cells, B-cell-depleted T cells, or PBMCs.

V dropped 5 bases and J dropped 1; count of bases not matched to a gene: 4. Germline CDR1 KGHSH, CDR2 LQKENI. The CDR3 has 15 residues. Clones were sequenced by immunoSEQ multiplex PCR, and TCRdb holds only the in-frame ones, with some missing. The sample carries approximately 140,000 clones, roughly 90% recorded once. Everyone who took part was roughly 18 to 95 years old, and they came from 24 US areas. Participants had their cohort set by participant-reported clinical history. The rearrangement uses TRBV18 and TRBJ2-3; TRBD1 aligns across 9 bases. The sample comprised PBMCs or T cells enriched from blood (not recorded which). This TCR was recovered from a woman aged 30 to 39 with acute COVID-19. In DNA, the CDR3 is TGTGCCAGCTCAGGCCGGACAGGGGGCACAGATACGCAGTATTTT. Residues: CASSGRTGGTDTQYF.